A selection of T cell receptor beta chains follows, all from one sample in a study of post-analysis software for immune sequencing data. TCRdb called the PCR reads again in MiXCR, with one record for every CDR3 protein. This sample has about 820,000 distinct CDR3 sequences, with approximately 50% found just once. Material: blood. These receptors originate from a girl aged 5-17 years with multiple sclerosis. Both conserved end residues are part of each CDR3. D genes are given only for firm matches.

v_gene	j_gene	d_gene	CDR3aa
TRBV29-1	TRBJ2-1	.	CSVEGEDGRGTYNEQFF
TRBV6-6	TRBJ2-5	.	CASSYPGHNQETQYF
TRBV5-1	TRBJ2-6	.	CASRSRGLGGANVLTF
TRBV27	TRBJ1-2	.	CASRSDQVLRNYGYTF
TRBV6-1	TRBJ2-5	.	CASSERIMGETQYF
TRBV6-5	TRBJ2-5	.	CASRRIQEETQYF
TRBV28	TRBJ1-4	.	CASSLSPLMAGRATNEKLFF
TRBV18	TRBJ2-5	.	CASSPLLQETQYF
TRBV7-2	TRBJ2-3	.	CASSPGPHTDTQYF
TRBV20-1	TRBJ2-3	TRBD2	CSAQGLAVTDTQYF
TRBV3-1	TRBJ2-3	.	CASSHPEGRADTQYF
TRBV7-9	TRBJ1-5	.	CASSSDGPGQPQHF
TRBV29-1	TRBJ2-7	.	CSVVVVVGNEQYF
TRBV12-3/TRBV12-4	TRBJ1-5	TRBD1	CASSFGTGIQPQHF
TRBV7-9	TRBJ1-2	.	CASSPPRQGDYGYTF
TRBV7-2	TRBJ2-5	.	CASSSDGGGETQYF
TRBV7-3	TRBJ1-4	.	CASSRGENEKLFF
TRBV15	TRBJ2-3	.	CATSIQIGTDTQYF
TRBV27	TRBJ1-5	TRBD1	CASSYGTGVNQPQHF
TRBV10-3	TRBJ1-1	TRBD1	CAIKGQENTEAFF
TRBV5-1	TRBJ1-1	.	CASRVEGRMNTEAFF
TRBV20-1	TRBJ1-2	.	CSARGSRGAESTYYGYTF
TRBV6-5	TRBJ2-5	TRBD2	CASSSGRASRETQYF
TRBV11-2	TRBJ2-1	.	CASSLDPQNEQFF
TRBV7-2	TRBJ2-7	.	CASSTQIGDEQYF
TRBV29-1	TRBJ2-3	.	CSVGGIATDTQYF
TRBV9	TRBJ2-5	TRBD2	CASSVASGRGEETQYF
TRBV7-9	TRBJ2-1	TRBD1	CASSVRWAGGTGYNEQFF
TRBV4-2	TRBJ1-2	.	CASSLDPLEGGYTF
TRBV19	.	TRBD2	CASSISPSGSYEQYF
TRBV6-2/TRBV6-3	TRBJ1-5	.	CASSPGGQGRYFYSNQPQHF
TRBV10-1	TRBJ2-1	TRBD1	CASSESPGQGREQFF
TRBV20-1	TRBJ2-7	TRBD2	CSAREESGRPYNEQYF
TRBV12-3/TRBV12-4	TRBJ2-7	TRBD1	CASSSAGQGFNEQYF
TRBV20-1	TRBJ2-1	.	CSATRASRAEQFF
TRBV7-3	TRBJ2-1	TRBD2	CASSPLAGGYNEQFF
TRBV10-3	TRBJ1-4	.	CAISEMGVNEKLFF
TRBV20-1	TRBJ2-7	TRBD2	CSARDRAGAYSYEQYF